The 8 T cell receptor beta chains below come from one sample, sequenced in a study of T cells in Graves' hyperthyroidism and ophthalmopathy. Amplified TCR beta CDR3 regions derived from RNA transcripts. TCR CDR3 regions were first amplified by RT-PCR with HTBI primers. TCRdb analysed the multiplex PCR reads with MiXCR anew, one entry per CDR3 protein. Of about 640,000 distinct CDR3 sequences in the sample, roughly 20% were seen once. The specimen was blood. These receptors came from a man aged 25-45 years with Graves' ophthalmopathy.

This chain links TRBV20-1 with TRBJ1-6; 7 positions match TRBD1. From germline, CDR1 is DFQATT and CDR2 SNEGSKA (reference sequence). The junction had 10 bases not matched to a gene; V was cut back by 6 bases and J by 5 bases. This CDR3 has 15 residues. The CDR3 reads CSATERQGNNSPLHF. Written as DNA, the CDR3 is TGCAGTGCGACCGAACGACAGGGAAATAATTCACCCCTCCACTTT.

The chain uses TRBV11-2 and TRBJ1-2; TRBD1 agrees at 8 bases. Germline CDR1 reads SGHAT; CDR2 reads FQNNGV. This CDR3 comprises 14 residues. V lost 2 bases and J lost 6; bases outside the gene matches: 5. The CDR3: CASSLRETGDGYTF. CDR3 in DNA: TGTGCCAGCAGCTTAAGAGAGACAGGGGATGGCTACACCTTC.

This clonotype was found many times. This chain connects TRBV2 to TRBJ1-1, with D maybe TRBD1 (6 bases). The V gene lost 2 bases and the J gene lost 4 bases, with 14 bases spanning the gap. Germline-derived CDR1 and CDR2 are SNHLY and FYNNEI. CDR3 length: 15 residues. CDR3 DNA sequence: TGTGCCAGCAGTGAATGGGACACGGGGCTCACTGAAGCTTTCTTT. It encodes CASSEWDTGLTEAFF.

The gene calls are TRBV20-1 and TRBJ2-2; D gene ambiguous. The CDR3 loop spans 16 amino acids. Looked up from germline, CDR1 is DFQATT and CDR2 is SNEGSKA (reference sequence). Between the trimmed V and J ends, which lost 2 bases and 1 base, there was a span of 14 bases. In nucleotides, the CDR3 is TGCAGTGCTAGAACTCAACGTACCGTGAACACCGGGGAGCTGTTTTTT. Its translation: CSARTQRTVNTGELFF.

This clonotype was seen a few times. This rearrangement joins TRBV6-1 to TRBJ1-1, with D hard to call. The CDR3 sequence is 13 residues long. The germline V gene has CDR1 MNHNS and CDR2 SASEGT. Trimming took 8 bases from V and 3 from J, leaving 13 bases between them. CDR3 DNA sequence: TGTGCCAGCCGCACAGCAAGGGACACTGAAGCTTTCTTT. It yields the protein CASRTARDTEAFF.

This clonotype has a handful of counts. CDR3 residues: CASRGWVAENTDTQYF. The DNA for the CDR3 is TGTGCCAGCAGGGGATGGGTAGCGGAGAACACAGATACGCAGTATTTT. The V gene is TRBV2, the J gene TRBJ2-3; a weak D match, TRBD2 (6 bases). V was pared by 6 bases and J by 2 bases, with 18 bases between. Germline values: CDR1 SNHLY, CDR2 FYNNEI. The length of the CDR3 is 16 residues.

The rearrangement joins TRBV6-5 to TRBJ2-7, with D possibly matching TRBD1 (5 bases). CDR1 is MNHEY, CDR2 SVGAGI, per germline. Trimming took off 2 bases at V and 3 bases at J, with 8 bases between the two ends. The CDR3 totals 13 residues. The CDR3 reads CASSYQRGYEQYF. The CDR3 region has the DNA TGTGCCAGCAGTTACCAAAGGGGCTACGAGCAGTACTTC.

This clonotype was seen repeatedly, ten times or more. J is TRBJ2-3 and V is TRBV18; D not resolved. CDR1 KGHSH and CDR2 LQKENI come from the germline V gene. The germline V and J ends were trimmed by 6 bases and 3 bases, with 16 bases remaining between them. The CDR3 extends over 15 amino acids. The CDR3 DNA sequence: TGTGCCAGCTCGCCTTCAGAGATTTCGACAGATACGCAGTATTTT. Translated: CASSPSEISTDTQYF.